This T cell receptor (beta chain) was identified in a study of cytomegalovirus exposure and HLA in healthy donors. Across the whole study: Around 85 million unique TCR sequences came from HLA-typed donors in an early release. Study conclusions and caveats: The dataset shows that most TCR sequences were rare, while some public TCRs occurred in many donors. Later work associated approximately 17,000 TCR beta sequences with HLA alleles at 0.05 false discovery rate.

Note on this clone: As yet, its antigen is unknown.

PCR amplification relied on 60 Vbeta primers (plus 13 Jbeta primers). Here immunoSEQ multiplex PCR was the method, and the copy in TCRdb shows in-frame clones only, minus some. This sample yields hundreds of thousands of clones, of which about 75% are seen a single time; around 1.8% belongs to the top ten. The sequencing input was PBMCs. This clonotype was obtained from a man between 18 and 35 years old in good health and CMV-seronegative.

CDR3 DNA: TGTGCCAGCTCACCAGCCCTACAGGGCTCCTACAATGAGCAGTTCTTC. Amino acid sequence: CASSPALQGSYNEQFF. The V gene is TRBV18, the J gene TRBJ2-1; a possible D gene is TRBD1 (6 bases). This CDR3 is 16 amino acids long. The V gene lost 2 bases and the J gene lost 0 bases, with 11 bases spanning the gap. Per germline, CDR1 KGHSH and CDR2 LQKENI.